The source of this T cell receptor (beta chain) is a study of tumor-infiltrating lymphocytes in localized non-small cell lung cancer. Trimming took 10 bases from V and 2 from J; bases not matched to a gene: 7. Germline CDR1 and CDR2: MNHEY and SVGAGI. The CDR3 spans 14 residues. Repertoires were generated with immunoSEQ multiplex PCR, while TCRdb's copy carries only in-frame clones and drops some. The sample includes about 16,000 clones, over 70% of them seen just once. Specimen: lung tumor tissue. The source is a human donor with non-small cell lung cancer. The chain employs TRBV6-5 and TRBJ2-7; 11 positions match TRBD2. The CDR3 spells CATRVAGGTYEQYF. The CDR3 nucleotides read TGTGCCACCCGGGTAGCGGGGGGGACCTACGAGCAGTACTTC.